A single sample is the source of the 2 T cell receptor beta chains below, sequenced in a study of shared clonotypes between healthy human individuals. CD45RO-negative, CCR7-positively selected cells formed the naive CD8 fraction, excluding terminally differentiated effector memory CD45RA+ cells. Assay: immunoSEQ multiplex PCR; the TCRdb copy retains only in-frame clones and omits some. The table shows 1.5 million to 2.5 million clones, with around 96% occurring only once. The sequencing input was naive CD8+ T cells sorted from blood. The receptor set was obtained from a young man in good health.

V usage is TRBV7-9 and J usage is TRBJ2-5; D remains unclear. Germline values: CDR1 SEHNR, CDR2 FQNEAQ (reference sequence). The CDR3 has 10 residues. The V gene lost 6 bases and the J gene lost 4 bases, with 3 bases spanning the gap. CDR3 in amino acids: CASSPETQYF. The CDR3 nucleotides read TGTGCCAGCAGTCCAGAGACCCAGTACTTC.

V is TRBV19 and J is TRBJ2-1, with D hard to call. CDR1 LNHDA and CDR2 SQIVND come from the germline V gene (reference sequence). This CDR3 is 14 amino acids long. Trimming removed 1 base from V and 4 bases from J, with 8 bases in between. This CDR3 is CASSIGFRYNEQFF. DNA of the CDR3: TGTGCCAGTAGTATAGGCTTCAGATACAATGAGCAGTTCTTC.